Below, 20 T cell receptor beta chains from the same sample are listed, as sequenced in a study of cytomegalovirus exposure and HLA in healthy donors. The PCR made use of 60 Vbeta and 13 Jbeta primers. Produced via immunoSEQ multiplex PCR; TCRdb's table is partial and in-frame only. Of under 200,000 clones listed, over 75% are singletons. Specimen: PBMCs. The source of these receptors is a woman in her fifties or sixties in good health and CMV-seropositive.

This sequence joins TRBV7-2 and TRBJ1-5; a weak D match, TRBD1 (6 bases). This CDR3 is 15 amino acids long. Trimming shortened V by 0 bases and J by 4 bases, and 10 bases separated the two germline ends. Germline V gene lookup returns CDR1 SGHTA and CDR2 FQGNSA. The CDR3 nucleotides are TGTGCCAGCAGCTTAGCGTTAAGGGGGAATCAGCCCCAGCATTTT. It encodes CASSLALRGNQPQHF. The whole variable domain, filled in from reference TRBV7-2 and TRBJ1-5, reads GAGVSQSPSNKVTEKGKDVELRCDPISGHTALYWYRQSLGQGLEFLIYFQGNSAPDKSGLPSDRFSAERTGGSVSTLTIQRTQQEDSAVYLCASSLALRGNQPQHFGDGTRLSIL.

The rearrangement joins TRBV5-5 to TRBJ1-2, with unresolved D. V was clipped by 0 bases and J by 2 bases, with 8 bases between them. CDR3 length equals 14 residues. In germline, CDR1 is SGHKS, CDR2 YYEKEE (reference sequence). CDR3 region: CASSLERENYGYTF. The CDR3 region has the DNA TGTGCCAGCAGCTTGGAGAGGGAGAACTATGGCTACACCTTC.

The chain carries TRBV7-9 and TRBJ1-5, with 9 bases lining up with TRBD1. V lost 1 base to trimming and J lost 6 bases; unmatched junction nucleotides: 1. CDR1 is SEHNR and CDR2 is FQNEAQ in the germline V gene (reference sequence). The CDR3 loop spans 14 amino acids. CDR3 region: CASSLGDRAQPQHF. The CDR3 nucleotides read TGTGCCAGCAGCTTAGGGGACAGGGCTCAGCCCCAGCATTTT.

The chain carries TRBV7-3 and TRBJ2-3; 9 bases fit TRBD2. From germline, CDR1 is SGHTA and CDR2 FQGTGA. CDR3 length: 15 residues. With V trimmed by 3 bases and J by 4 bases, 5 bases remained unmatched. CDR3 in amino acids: CASSLRGGGADTQYF. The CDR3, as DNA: TGTGCCAGCAGCTTGCGGGGGGGCGGGGCAGATACGCAGTATTTT.

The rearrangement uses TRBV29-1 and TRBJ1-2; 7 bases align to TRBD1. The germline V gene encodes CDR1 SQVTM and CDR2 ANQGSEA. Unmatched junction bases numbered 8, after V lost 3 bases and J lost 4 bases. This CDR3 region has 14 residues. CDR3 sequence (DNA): TGCAGCGTTGACAGGTCACAGGGGTCCTATGGCTACACCTTC. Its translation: CSVDRSQGSYGYTF.

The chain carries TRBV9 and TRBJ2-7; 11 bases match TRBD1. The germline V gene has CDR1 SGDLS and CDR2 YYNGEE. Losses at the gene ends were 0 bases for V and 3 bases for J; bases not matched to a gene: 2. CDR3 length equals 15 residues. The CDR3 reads CASSVDGTGGYEQYF. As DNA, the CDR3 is TGTGCCAGCAGCGTAGACGGGACAGGGGGCTACGAGCAGTACTTC.

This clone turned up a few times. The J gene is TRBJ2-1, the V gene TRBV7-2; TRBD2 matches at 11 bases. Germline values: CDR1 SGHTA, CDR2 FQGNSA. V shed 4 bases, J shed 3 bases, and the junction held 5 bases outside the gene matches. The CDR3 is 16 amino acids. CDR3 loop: CASSSSGTSGYNEQFF. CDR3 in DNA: TGTGCCAGCAGCTCGTCCGGGACTAGCGGCTACAATGAGCAGTTCTTC.

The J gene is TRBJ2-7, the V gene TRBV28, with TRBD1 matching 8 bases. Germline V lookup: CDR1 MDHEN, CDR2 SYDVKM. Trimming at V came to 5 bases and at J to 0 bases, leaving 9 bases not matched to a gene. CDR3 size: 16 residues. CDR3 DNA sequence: TGTGCCAGCAGTGGACGGACAGGGTCCTACTCCTACGAGCAGTACTTC. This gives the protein CASSGRTGSYSYEQYF.

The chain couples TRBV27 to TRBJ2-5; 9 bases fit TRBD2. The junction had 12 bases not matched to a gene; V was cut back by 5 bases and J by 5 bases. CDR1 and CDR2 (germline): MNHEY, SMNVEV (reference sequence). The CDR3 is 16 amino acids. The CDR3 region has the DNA TGTGCCAGCAGTGCCGTCCCGGGACTAGCCTCCGAGACCCAGTACTTC. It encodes CASSAVPGLASETQYF.

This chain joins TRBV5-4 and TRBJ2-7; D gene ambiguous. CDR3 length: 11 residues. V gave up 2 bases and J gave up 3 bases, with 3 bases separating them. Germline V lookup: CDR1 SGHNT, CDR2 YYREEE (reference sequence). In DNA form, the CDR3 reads TGTGCCAGCAGCTTCCTCTACGAGCAGTACTTC. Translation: CASSFLYEQYF.

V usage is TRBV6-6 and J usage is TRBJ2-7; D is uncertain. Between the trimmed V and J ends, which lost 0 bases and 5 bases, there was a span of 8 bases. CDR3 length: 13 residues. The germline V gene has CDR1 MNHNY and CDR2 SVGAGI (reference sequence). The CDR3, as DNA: TGTGCCAGCAGTTACTCGATACGAGACGAGCAGTACTTC. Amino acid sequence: CASSYSIRDEQYF.

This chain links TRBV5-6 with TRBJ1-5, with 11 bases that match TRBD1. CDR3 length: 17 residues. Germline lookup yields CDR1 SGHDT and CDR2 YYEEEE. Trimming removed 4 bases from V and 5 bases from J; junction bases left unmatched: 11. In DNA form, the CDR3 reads TGTGCCAGCAGCCTCCGGACAGGGGGCAAACTGTATCAGCCCCAGCATTTT. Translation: CASSLRTGGKLYQPQHF.

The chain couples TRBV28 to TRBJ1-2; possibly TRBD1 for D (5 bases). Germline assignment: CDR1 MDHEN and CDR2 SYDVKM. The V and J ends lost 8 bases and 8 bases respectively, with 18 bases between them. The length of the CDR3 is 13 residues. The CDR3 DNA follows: TGTGCCAGCGGGGGGACGGAGCTCGGGGGCTACACCTTC. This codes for CASGGTELGGYTF.

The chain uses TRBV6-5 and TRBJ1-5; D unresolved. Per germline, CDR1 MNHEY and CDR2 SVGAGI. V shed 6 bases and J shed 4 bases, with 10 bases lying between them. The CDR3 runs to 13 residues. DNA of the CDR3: TGTGCCAGCAGACGAGAGGTGAATCAGCCCCAGCATTTT. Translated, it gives CASRREVNQPQHF.

The CDR3 sequence is CASRSPGQFPHSSTEAFF. The CDR3 nucleotides are TGTGCCAGCAGATCCCCGGGACAGTTTCCCCACTCCTCCACTGAAGCTTTCTTT. This chain joins TRBV27 and TRBJ1-1; 7 bases match TRBD1. The CDR3 loop spans 18 amino acids. V lost 6 bases, J lost 4 bases, and 20 bases stayed unmatched. Germline V gene sequence: CDR1 MNHEY, CDR2 SMNVEV (reference sequence).

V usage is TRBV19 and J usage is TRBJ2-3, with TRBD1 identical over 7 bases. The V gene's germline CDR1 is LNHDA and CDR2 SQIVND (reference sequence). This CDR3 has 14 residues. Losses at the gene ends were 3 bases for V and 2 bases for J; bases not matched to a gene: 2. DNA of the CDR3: TGTGCCAGTAGTATGGGGACAGCCACAGATACGCAGTATTTT. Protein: CASSMGTATDTQYF.

CDR3 loop: CASSPALSSPLHF. The CDR3 DNA reads TGTGCCAGCTCACCAGCACTGTCTTCACCCCTCCACTTT. This chain uses TRBV18 with TRBJ1-6; D call uncertain. V dropped 2 bases and J dropped 9 bases, with 8 bases sitting between them. Germline V lookup: CDR1 KGHSH, CDR2 LQKENI. The CDR3 consists of 13 residues.

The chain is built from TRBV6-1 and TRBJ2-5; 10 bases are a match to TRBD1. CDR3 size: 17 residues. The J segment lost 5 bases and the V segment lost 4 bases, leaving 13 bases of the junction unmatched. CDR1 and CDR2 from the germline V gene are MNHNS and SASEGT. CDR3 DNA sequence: TGTGCCAGCAGTGTCCCCCCCCGGGACAGGGGTTCTGAGACCCAGTACTTC. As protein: CASSVPPRDRGSETQYF.

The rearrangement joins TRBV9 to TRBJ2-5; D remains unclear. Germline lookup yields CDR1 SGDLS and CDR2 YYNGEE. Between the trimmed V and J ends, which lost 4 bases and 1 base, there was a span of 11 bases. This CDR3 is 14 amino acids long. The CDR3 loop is CASSPRTFQETQYF. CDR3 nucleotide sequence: TGTGCCAGCAGCCCCCGAACATTCCAAGAGACCCAGTACTTC.

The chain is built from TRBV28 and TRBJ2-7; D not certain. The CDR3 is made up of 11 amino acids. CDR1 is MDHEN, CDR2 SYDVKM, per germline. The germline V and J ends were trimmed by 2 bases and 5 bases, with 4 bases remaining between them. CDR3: CASSLRDEQYF. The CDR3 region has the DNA TGTGCCAGCAGTTTACGGGACGAGCAGTACTTC.